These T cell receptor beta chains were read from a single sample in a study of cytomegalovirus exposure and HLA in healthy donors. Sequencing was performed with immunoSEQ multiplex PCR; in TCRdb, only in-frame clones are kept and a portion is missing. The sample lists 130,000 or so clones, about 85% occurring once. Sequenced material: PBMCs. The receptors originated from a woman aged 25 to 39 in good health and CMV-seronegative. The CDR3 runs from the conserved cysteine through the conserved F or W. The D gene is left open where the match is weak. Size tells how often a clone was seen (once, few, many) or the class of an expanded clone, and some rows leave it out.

CDR3: CASSQGRRDTSGNTIYF; DNA: TGTGCCAGCAGCCAAGGACGCCGGGACACCTCTGGAAACACCATATATTTT; size: -; V: TRBV7-9; D: -; J: TRBJ1-3
CDR3: CASSLRPGRGQVKNIQYF; DNA: TGTGCCAGCAGCTTAAGGCCCGGTAGAGGGCAGGTTAAAAACATTCAGTACTTC; size: -; V: TRBV7-8; D: -; J: TRBJ2-4
CDR3: CASISGRDTQYF; DNA: TGTGCCAGCATCTCAGGGAGGGATACGCAGTATTTT; size: -; V: TRBV2; D: -; J: TRBJ2-3
CDR3: CASSLGGTASNQPQHF; DNA: TGTGCCAGCAGCTTGGGGGGGACAGCTAGCAATCAGCCCCAGCATTTT; size: -; V: TRBV5-6; D: TRBD1; J: TRBJ1-5
CDR3: CAWSVQGLAGGRDTQYF; DNA: TGTGCCTGGAGTGTACAGGGACTAGCGGGGGGGCGGGATACGCAGTATTTT; size: -; V: TRBV30; D: TRBD2; J: TRBJ2-3
CDR3: CSVGEGAYYGYTF; DNA: TGCAGCGTTGGCGAGGGGGCGTACTATGGCTACACCTTC; size: -; V: TRBV29-1; D: TRBD1; J: TRBJ1-2
CDR3: CASSYSRTVHYGYTF; DNA: TGTGCCAGCAGTTACTCGAGAACAGTTCACTATGGCTACACCTTC; size: -; V: TRBV6-7; D: -; J: TRBJ1-2
CDR3: CASSLSRVAGGTHEQYF; DNA: TGTGCCAGCAGTTTATCGAGGGTGGCGGGGGGGACCCACGAGCAGTACTTC; size: -; V: TRBV27; D: TRBD2; J: TRBJ2-7
CDR3: CASSLSLAGTDTQYF; DNA: TGTGCCAGCAGCTTATCCCTAGCTGGCACAGATACGCAGTATTTT; size: few; V: TRBV11-2; D: -; J: TRBJ2-3
CDR3: CASSSRQGSGQPQHF; DNA: TGTGCCAGCAGCAGCCGACAGGGGAGCGGTCAGCCCCAGCATTTT; size: -; V: TRBV25-1; D: TRBD1; J: TRBJ1-5
CDR3: CASSQTHILGSGGWNEQFF; DNA: TGTGCCAGCAGCCAAACTCACATCTTGGGTAGCGGGGGGTGGAATGAGCAGTTCTTC; size: once; V: TRBV4-2; D: TRBD2; J: TRBJ2-1
CDR3: CASSYRGRDYGYTF; DNA: TGTGCCAGCAGTTACCGGGGTAGGGACTATGGCTACACCTTC; size: -; V: TRBV6-5; D: -; J: TRBJ1-2
CDR3: CASSSWGAGGPETQYF; DNA: TGTGCCAGCAGTTCCTGGGGAGCGGGGGGGCCCGAGACCCAGTACTTC; size: -; V: TRBV6-5; D: TRBD2; J: TRBJ2-5
CDR3: CASWTGNTEAFF; DNA: TGTGCCTCATGGACTGGGAACACTGAAGCTTTCTTT; size: -; V: TRBV30; D: -; J: TRBJ1-1
CDR3: CASSSEGTATDTQYF; DNA: TGTGCCAGCAGCTCGGAGGGGACTGCCACAGATACGCAGTATTTT; size: -; V: TRBV5-4; D: -; J: TRBJ2-3
CDR3: CAISADSYEQYF; DNA: TGTGCCATCAGTGCAGACAGCTACGAGCAGTACTTC; size: -; V: TRBV10-3; D: -; J: TRBJ2-7
CDR3: CASSLVASGGDEQFF; DNA: TGCGCCAGCAGCTTGGTTGCTAGCGGGGGGGATGAGCAGTTCTTC; size: -; V: TRBV5-1; D: TRBD2; J: TRBJ2-1
CDR3: CASSFLTRNTGELFF; DNA: TGTGCCAGCAGCTTTCTTACAAGAAACACCGGGGAGCTGTTTTTT; size: -; V: TRBV7-9; D: -; J: TRBJ2-2
CDR3: CAISENRVNTEAFF; DNA: TGTGCCATCAGTGAGAATCGGGTGAACACTGAAGCTTTCTTT; size: -; V: TRBV10-3; D: -; J: TRBJ1-1
CDR3: CASSPGTVNNSPLHF; DNA: TGTGCCAGCAGCCCGGGGACAGTTAATAATTCACCCCTCCACTTT; size: -; V: TRBV9; D: TRBD1; J: TRBJ1-6
CDR3: CASSMGQGDYTF; DNA: TGTGCCAGTAGTATGGGGCAGGGGGACTACACCTTC; size: -; V: TRBV19; D: TRBD1; J: TRBJ1-2
CDR3: CASSLDRGPSTDTQYF; DNA: TGTGCCAGCAGCTTGGACAGGGGGCCGAGCACAGATACGCAGTATTTT; size: -; V: TRBV5-4; D: TRBD1; J: TRBJ2-3
CDR3: CAWSPITGGNSPLHF; DNA: TGTGCCTGGAGCCCGATTACAGGGGGTAATTCACCCCTCCACTTT; size: -; V: TRBV30; D: TRBD1; J: TRBJ1-6
CDR3: CASSLSLAGGPSSYEQYF; DNA: TGTGCCAGCAGCTTGTCTCTAGCGGGGGGGCCCTCCTCCTACGAGCAGTACTTC; size: -; V: TRBV5-5; D: TRBD2; J: TRBJ2-7
CDR3: CASGLVMGRGLNTEAFF; DNA: TGTGCTAGTGGTTTGGTAATGGGGAGAGGGCTGAACACTGAAGCTTTCTTT; size: once; V: TRBV12-5; D: -; J: TRBJ1-1
CDR3: CASSSTTGWNTEAFF; DNA: TGTGCCAGCAGTTCTACGACAGGGTGGAACACTGAAGCTTTCTTT; size: -; V: TRBV6-5; D: TRBD1; J: TRBJ1-1
CDR3: CASSLGQGVSGIYGYTF; DNA: TGTGCCAGCAGTTTGGGACAGGGGGTTAGCGGGATCTATGGCTACACCTTC; size: -; V: TRBV28; D: TRBD1; J: TRBJ1-2